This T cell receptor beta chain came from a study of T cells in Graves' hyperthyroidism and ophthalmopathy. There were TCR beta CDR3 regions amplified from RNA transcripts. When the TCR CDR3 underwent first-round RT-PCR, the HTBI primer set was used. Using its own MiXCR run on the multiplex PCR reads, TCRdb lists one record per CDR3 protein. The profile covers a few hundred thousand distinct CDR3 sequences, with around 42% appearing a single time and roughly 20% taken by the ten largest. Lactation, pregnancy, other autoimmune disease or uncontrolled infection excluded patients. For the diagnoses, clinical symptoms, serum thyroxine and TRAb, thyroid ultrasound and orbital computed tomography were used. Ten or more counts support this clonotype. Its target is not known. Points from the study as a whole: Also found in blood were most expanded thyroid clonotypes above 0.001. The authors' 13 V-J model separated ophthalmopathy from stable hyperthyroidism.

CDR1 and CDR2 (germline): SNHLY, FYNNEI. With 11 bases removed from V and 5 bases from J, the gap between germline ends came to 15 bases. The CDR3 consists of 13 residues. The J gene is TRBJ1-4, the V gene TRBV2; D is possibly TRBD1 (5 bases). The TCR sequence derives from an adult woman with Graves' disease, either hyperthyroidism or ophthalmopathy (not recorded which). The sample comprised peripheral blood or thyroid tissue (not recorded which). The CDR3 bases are TGTGCCCACAAGAGGGGCCCCAATGAAAAACTGTTTTTT. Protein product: CAHKRGPNEKLFF.